This passage covers 30 T cell receptor beta chains from one sample sequenced in a study of glioma-infiltrating T cells after dendritic cell vaccination. Data came from immunoSEQ multiplex PCR; TCRdb stores just in-frame clones and leaves some out. The table has about 67,000 clones, roughly 79% seen once; the top ten hold approximately 7.9%. Sample: blood, taken before dendritic cell vaccination. All receptors come from a human donor with glioblastoma.

The CDR3 sequence: CASSFMPDQPQHF. In nucleotides, the CDR3 is TGTGCCAGCAGCTTTATGCCGGATCAGCCCCAGCATTTT. This chain joins TRBV7-9 and TRBJ1-5, with D uncertain. Germline lookup yields CDR1 SEHNR and CDR2 FQNEAQ (reference sequence). The CDR3 covers 13 residues. The V end was cut by 3 bases, the J end by 5 bases, with 8 bases between.

This sequence joins TRBV5-1 and TRBJ2-5; D possibly corresponds to TRBD1 (5 bases). This CDR3 contains 14 residues. Germline CDR1 SGHRS, CDR2 YFSETQ. V lost 6 bases to trimming and J lost 0 bases, with 12 bases between them. CDR3 nucleotides: TGCGCCAGCAACTCCCAGGGCAACCAAGAGACCCAGTACTTC. It translates to CASNSQGNQETQYF. Using reference TRBV5-1 and TRBJ2-5 for the parts outside the CDR3, the full variable domain is KAGVTQTPRYLIKTRGQQVTLSCSPISGHRSVSWYQQTPGQGLQFLFEYFSETQRNKGNFPGRFSGRQFSNSRSEMNVSTLELGDSALYLCASNSQGNQETQYFGPGTRLLVL.

The chain employs TRBV5-1 and TRBJ2-1, with TRBD2 matching 8 bases. CDR3 length equals 14 residues. Germline assignment: CDR1 SGHRS and CDR2 YFSETQ. The V and J ends lost 6 bases and 0 bases, in that order; junction bases with no gene match: 2. CDR3 sequence (DNA): TGCGCCAGCACCCTAGCGGGCTCCTACAATGAGCAGTTCTTC. Encoded protein: CASTLAGSYNEQFF.

This chain connects TRBV5-1 to TRBJ1-1; tentative D call: TRBD1 (6 bases). Germline V gene data show CDR1 as SGHRS and CDR2 as YFSETQ. Trimming left V 1 base short and J 4 bases short, with 17 bases between. CDR3 length: 16 amino acids. The CDR3 sequence: CASSLTPPGETTEAFF. The CDR3 region has the DNA TGCGCCAGCAGCTTGACCCCCCCAGGGGAAACCACTGAAGCTTTCTTT.

The chain couples TRBV6-1 to TRBJ1-2; tentatively, D is TRBD1 (5 bases). The CDR3 consists of 15 residues. V was shortened by 5 bases and J by 4 bases, with 17 bases between the two germline ends. Germline loops: CDR1 MNHNS, CDR2 SASEGT. CDR3 region: CASSTGTQVGYGYTF. CDR3 DNA: TGTGCCAGCAGTACCGGGACTCAGGTCGGCTATGGCTACACCTTC.

The rearrangement joins TRBV6-4 to TRBJ1-1, with TRBD1 matching 9 bases. V lost 6 bases and J lost 10; bases outside the gene matches: 6. The CDR3 is 12 residues long. From germline, CDR1 is MRHNA and CDR2 SNTAGT. The CDR3 region has the DNA TGTGCCAGCAGGGCTACAGGGGGCACAGCTTTCTTT. Encoded protein: CASRATGGTAFF.

The V call is TRBV7-6, the J call TRBJ2-7; 11 positions match TRBD1. J gave up 4 bases and V 4 bases, and 6 bases lay outside the gene matches. Germline V gene sequence: CDR1 SGHVS, CDR2 FNYEAQ. This CDR3 spans 15 amino acids. CDR3 DNA: TGTGCCAGCAGCTCGGACGGACAGGGGGCTTACGAGCAGTACTTC. Protein sequence: CASSSDGQGAYEQYF.

CDR3 DNA: TGTGCCAGCAGCCCGGCGACATGGAATTCACCCCTCCACTTT. Its translation is CASSPATWNSPLHF. The chain employs TRBV7-9 and TRBJ1-6; D gene unclear. The CDR3 extends over 14 amino acids. V lost 5 bases and J lost 7, with 12 bases in between. Germline V gene lookup returns CDR1 SEHNR and CDR2 FQNEAQ (reference sequence).

V usage is TRBV9 and J usage is TRBJ2-7; D might be TRBD2 (6 bases). CDR1 and CDR2 from the germline V gene are SGDLS and YYNGEE. The V and J ends lost 3 bases and 3 bases respectively, with 19 bases between them. The CDR3 consists of 16 residues. CDR3 DNA: TGTGCCAGCAGCGCGGGACTGACGAACCTCGGCTACGAGCAGTACTTC. This codes for CASSAGLTNLGYEQYF.

Written as DNA, the CDR3 is TGTGCCACCAGCAGCCCCGGGTCCTTTAACTATGGCTACACCTTC. Its protein is CATSSPGSFNYGYTF. The rearrangement uses TRBV15 and TRBJ1-2; D remains unclear. Germline V gene lookup returns CDR1 LNHNV and CDR2 YYDKDF (reference sequence). CDR3 length: 15 residues. V lost 3 bases and J lost 1, with 12 bases in between.

The sample holds one count of this clone. V gene TRBV18 combines with J gene TRBJ1-1; TRBD1 matches at 9 bases. V lost 4 bases, J lost 2 bases, and 5 bases stayed unmatched. CDR3 size: 15 residues. The germline CDR1 and CDR2 sequences are KGHSH and LQKENI. Here the CDR3 reads CASSLGTGTNTEAFF. CDR3 nucleotides: TGTGCCAGCTCACTTGGGACAGGGACCAACACTGAAGCTTTCTTT.

The chain combines TRBV11-3 with TRBJ1-1; D is unclear. CDR3 size: 13 residues. CDR1 is SGHNT and CDR2 is YENEEA in the germline V gene. V lost 6 bases, J lost 1 base, and 9 bases lay in between. In DNA form, the CDR3 reads TGTGCCAGCAGTCTAAGTGGGAACACTGAAGCTTTCTTT. Its protein product is CASSLSGNTEAFF. The variable domain in full, with the rest retrieved from reference TRBV11-3 and TRBJ1-1, is EAGVVQSPRYKIIEKKQPVAFWCNPISGHNTLYWYLQNLGQGPELLIRYENEEAVDDSQLPKDRFSAERLKGVDSTLKIQPAELGDSAVYLCASSLSGNTEAFFGQGTRLTVV.

This clone occurred once. The rearrangement links TRBV6-1 to TRBJ1-2; perhaps TRBD1 as D (6 bases). CDR3 size: 16 residues. The V and J ends lost 5 bases and 5 bases respectively, with 21 bases between them. In germline, CDR1 is MNHNS, CDR2 SASEGT. DNA of the CDR3: TGTGCCAGCAGTAAAGACAGTACGGGGGGCTCTTATGGCTACACCTTC. Its translation is CASSKDSTGGSYGYTF.

CDR3 loop: CASSVEDRNSPLHF. Here the CDR3 DNA reads TGTGCCAGCAGCGTAGAGGACAGAAATTCACCCCTCCACTTT. The chain carries TRBV9 and TRBJ1-6, with a possible D match to TRBD1 (6 bases). The CDR3 consists of 14 residues. The V and J ends lost 0 bases and 7 bases respectively, with 8 bases between them. Germline values: CDR1 SGDLS, CDR2 YYNGEE.

This sequence joins TRBV30 and TRBJ2-5, with D unclear. TRBJ2-7 explains the end of the DNA better; the J call may be wrong. CDR1 and CDR2 (germline): GTSNPN, SVGIG (reference sequence). The CDR3 is 13 residues long. The chain's CDR3 is CAWDQTTLSEQYF. In DNA form, the CDR3 reads TGTGCCTGGGACCAGACAACCCTCTCCGAGCAGTACTTC.

V gene TRBV7-9 combines with J gene TRBJ1-2; TRBD1 agrees at 8 bases. The V segment lost 1 base and the J segment 8 bases; nucleotides outside the gene matches: 12. Germline V gene data show CDR1 as SEHNR and CDR2 as FQNEAQ (reference sequence). This CDR3 region has 16 residues. The CDR3 sequence: CASSLEGVDREEGYTF. Written as DNA, the CDR3 is TGTGCCAGCAGCTTAGAGGGTGTGGACAGGGAAGAAGGCTACACCTTC.

In its sample, this clone was seen a few times. V and J are TRBV7-9 and TRBJ2-5, with D possibly TRBD2 on 6 matching bases. Trimming stripped 5 bases from V and 4 bases from J, with 17 bases between. The CDR3 is 15 residues long. Looked up from germline, CDR1 is SEHNR and CDR2 is FQNEAQ (reference sequence). The CDR3 DNA is TGTGCCAGCAGCCAAGGGCTAGCCGGGGGAGAGACCCAGTACTTC. Translation: CASSQGLAGGETQYF.

The J gene is TRBJ2-7, the V gene TRBV11-2, with D possibly matching TRBD2 (6 bases). Germline CDR1 is SGHAT and CDR2 is FQNNGV. The CDR3 runs to 16 residues. The germline V and J ends were trimmed by 5 bases and 0 bases, with 17 bases remaining between them. The CDR3 loop is CASSQEAGPVSYEQYF. The CDR3 DNA reads TGTGCCAGCAGCCAAGAAGCGGGCCCCGTCTCCTACGAGCAGTACTTC.

About this clone itself: At one end the junction does not follow the germline gene, possibly because of a read error. The rearrangement uses TRBV2 and TRBJ1-2; possible D gene TRBD1, 6 bases. CDR3 length equals 13 residues. CDR1 SNHLY and CDR2 FYNNEI come from the germline V gene. CDR3 coding DNA: TGTGCCAGCAGCGAAGACAGGATTGGTGGCTACACCTTC. Encoded protein: CASSEDRIGGYTF.

The chain has TRBV5-1 and TRBJ1-1; D is perhaps TRBD1 (6 bases). The length of the CDR3 is 14 residues. CDR1 is SGHRS, CDR2 YFSETQ, per germline. Trimming shortened V by 0 bases and J by 5 bases, and 11 bases separated the two germline ends. The DNA of the CDR3 is TGCGCCAGCAGCTTGGTATCAGGGGTAACTGAAGCTTTCTTT. As protein: CASSLVSGVTEAFF.

Only one count was recorded for this clone. An end of the junction differs from the germline gene, which may be a read error. V is TRBV11-3 and J is TRBJ2-4; a weak D match, TRBD1 (6 bases). The CDR3 length is 13 residues. CDR1 SGHNT and CDR2 YENEEA come from the germline V gene. CDR3 residues: CASILGTYGIQYF. The CDR3 coding sequence is TGTGCCAGCATCTTAGGGACATACGGCATTCAGTACTTC.

V and J are TRBV4-3 and TRBJ2-7; 7 bases match TRBD1. The CDR3 loop spans 16 amino acids. The trim removed 0 bases at V and 2 bases at J, leaving 7 bases unmatched. Germline CDR1 and CDR2: LGHNA and YSLEER. The CDR3 reads CASSQDLNRGTYEQYF. The CDR3 nucleotides are TGCGCCAGCAGCCAAGACCTAAACAGGGGAACCTACGAGCAGTACTTC.

V gene TRBV4-1 combines with J gene TRBJ2-7, with D tentatively TRBD1 (6 bases). The germline CDR1 and CDR2 sequences are MGHRA and YSYEKL. V lost 4 bases, J lost 3 bases, and 19 bases lay in between. The CDR3 spans 16 residues. The CDR3, as DNA: TGCGCCAGCAGCCTTACGGCAGGGGAGAGCAGCTACGAGCAGTACTTC. Its translation: CASSLTAGESSYEQYF.

The genes are TRBV5-4 and TRBJ2-5, with 16 nucleotides matching TRBD2. CDR3 length: 18 residues. The germline V gene encodes CDR1 SGHNT and CDR2 YYREEE (reference sequence). Germline trimming cut 4 bases from V and 4 bases from J; bases unmatched to any gene: 10. The CDR3 spells CASSGSGTSGGASETQYF. As DNA, the CDR3 is TGTGCCAGCAGCGGATCCGGGACTAGCGGGGGGGCCTCAGAGACCCAGTACTTC. The variable domain in full, with the rest retrieved from reference TRBV5-4 and TRBJ2-5, is ETGVTQSPTHLIKTRGQQVTLRCSSQSGHNTVSWYQQALGQGPQFIFQYYREEENGRGNFPPRFSGLQFPNYSSELNVNALELDDSALYLCASSGSGTSGGASETQYFGPGTRLLVL.

As DNA, the CDR3 is TGTGCCAGCAGCCCCTCGGGGGGAAACACCATATATTTT. This codes for CASSPSGGNTIYF. The V call is TRBV7-9, the J call TRBJ1-3; D not certain. Germline CDR1 SEHNR, CDR2 FQNEAQ (reference sequence). V lost 5 bases to trimming and J lost 4 bases, with 9 bases between them. The CDR3 is 13 residues long.

The V gene is TRBV30, the J gene TRBJ1-4; 7 bases map to TRBD1. V shed 3 bases, J shed 3 bases, and the junction held 1 base outside the gene matches. The CDR3 spans 13 residues. From germline, CDR1 is GTSNPN and CDR2 SVGIG (reference sequence). The DNA for the CDR3 is TGTGCCTGGAGAGGACAGGCTAATGAAAAACTGTTTTTT. Translated: CAWRGQANEKLFF. The variable domain in full, completed from reference TRBV30 and TRBJ1-4, reads SQTIHQWPATLVQPVGSPLSLECTVEGTSNPNLYWYRQAAGRGLQLLFYSVGIGQISSEVPQNLSASRPQDRQFILSSKKLLLSDSGFYLCAWRGQANEKLFFGSGTQLSVL.

The chain couples TRBV5-8 to TRBJ1-5, with 8 bases that match TRBD1. The CDR3 runs 16 residues. Germline assignment: CDR1 SGHTS and CDR2 YDEGEE. Trimming at V came to 4 bases and at J to 4 bases, leaving 10 bases not matched to a gene. The CDR3 DNA reads as TGTGCCAGCAGCATACACCGGGACAGGCCGAATCAGCCCCAGCATTTT. Translated, it gives CASSIHRDRPNQPQHF.

The V call is TRBV5-1, the J call TRBJ2-2; weak D call: TRBD1 (5 bases). V dropped 0 bases and J dropped 9 bases, with 9 bases sitting between them. Germline CDR1 SGHRS, CDR2 YFSETQ. This CDR3 spans 13 amino acids. CDR3 sequence reads: CASSLATGRELFF. CDR3 DNA: TGCGCCAGCAGCTTGGCTACAGGAAGGGAGCTGTTTTTT.

The CDR3 DNA reads as TGCGCCAGCAGCCAAGAGGAGGGTTTGGGGTCACCCCTCCACTTT. It translates to CASSQEEGLGSPLHF. The chain uses TRBV4-3 and TRBJ1-6; no firm D call. The CDR3 sequence is 15 residues long. CDR1 and CDR2 (germline): LGHNA, YSLEER. V shed 0 bases and J shed 10 bases, with 13 bases lying between them.

The chain carries TRBV12-1 and TRBJ2-7; the table calls TRBD1, which could not be checked here. TRBV12-1 is described as a pseudogene. CDR3 size: 15 residues. Here the CDR3 reads CASSFESRNPYEQYF. CDR3 DNA: TGTGCCAGCAGCTTTGAAAGCAGGAACCCCTACGAGCAGTACTTC.